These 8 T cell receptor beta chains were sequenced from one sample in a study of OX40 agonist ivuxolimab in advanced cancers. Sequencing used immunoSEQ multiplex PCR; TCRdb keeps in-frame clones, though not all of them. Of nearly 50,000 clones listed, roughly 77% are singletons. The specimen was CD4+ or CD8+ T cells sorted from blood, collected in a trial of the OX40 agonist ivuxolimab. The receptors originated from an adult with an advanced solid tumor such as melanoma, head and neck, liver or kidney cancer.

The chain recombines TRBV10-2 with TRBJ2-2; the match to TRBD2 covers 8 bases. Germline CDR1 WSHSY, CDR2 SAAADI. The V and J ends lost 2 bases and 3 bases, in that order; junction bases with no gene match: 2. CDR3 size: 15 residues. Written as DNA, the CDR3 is TGCGCCAGCAGTGAGATAGCGGGATACACCGGGGAGCTGTTTTTT. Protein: CASSEIAGYTGELFF.

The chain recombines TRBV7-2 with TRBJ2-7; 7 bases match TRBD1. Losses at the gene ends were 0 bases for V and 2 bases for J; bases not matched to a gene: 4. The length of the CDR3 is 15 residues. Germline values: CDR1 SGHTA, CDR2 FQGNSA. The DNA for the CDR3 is TGTGCCAGCAGCTTAGCTAGGGGGCGCGCCTACGAGCAGTACTTC. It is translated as CASSLARGRAYEQYF. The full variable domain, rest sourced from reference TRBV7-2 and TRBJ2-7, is GAGVSQSPSNKVTEKGKDVELRCDPISGHTALYWYRQSLGQGLEFLIYFQGNSAPDKSGLPSDRFSAERTGGSVSTLTIQRTQQEDSAVYLCASSLARGRAYEQYFGPGTRLTVT.

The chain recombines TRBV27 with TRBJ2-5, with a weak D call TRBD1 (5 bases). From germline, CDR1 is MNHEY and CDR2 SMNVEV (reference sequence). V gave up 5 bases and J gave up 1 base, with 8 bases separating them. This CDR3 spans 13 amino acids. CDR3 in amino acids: CASSLQGQETQYF. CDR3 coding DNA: TGTGCCAGCAGTCTCCAGGGCCAAGAGACCCAGTACTTC.

The CDR3, as DNA: TGTGCCATCAGTGGGGAGGGTTCGGGAAATTCACCCCTCCACTTT. Its protein product is CAISGEGSGNSPLHF. The chain couples TRBV10-3 to TRBJ1-6; D unclear. This CDR3 has 15 residues. Germline V CDR1 and CDR2: ENHRY, SYGVKD. The V end was cut by 4 bases, the J end by 7 bases, with 14 bases between.

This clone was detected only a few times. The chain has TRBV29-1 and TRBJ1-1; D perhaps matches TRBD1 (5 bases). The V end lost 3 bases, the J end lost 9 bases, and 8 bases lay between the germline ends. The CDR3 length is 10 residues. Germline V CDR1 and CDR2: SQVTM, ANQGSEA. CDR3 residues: CSVEDIKAFF. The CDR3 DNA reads TGCAGCGTTGAGGACATCAAAGCTTTCTTT.

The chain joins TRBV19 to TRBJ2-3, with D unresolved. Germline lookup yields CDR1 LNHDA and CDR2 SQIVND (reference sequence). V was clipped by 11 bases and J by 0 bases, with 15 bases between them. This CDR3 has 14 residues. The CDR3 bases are TGTGCCTCAGGCCCAAGAGGCAGCACAGATACGCAGTATTTT. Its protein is CASGPRGSTDTQYF.

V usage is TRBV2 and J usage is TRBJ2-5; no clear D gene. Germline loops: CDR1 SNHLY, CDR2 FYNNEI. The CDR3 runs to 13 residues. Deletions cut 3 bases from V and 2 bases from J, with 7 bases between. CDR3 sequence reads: CASSEFVQETQYF. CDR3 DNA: TGTGCCAGCAGTGAGTTTGTTCAAGAGACCCAGTACTTC.

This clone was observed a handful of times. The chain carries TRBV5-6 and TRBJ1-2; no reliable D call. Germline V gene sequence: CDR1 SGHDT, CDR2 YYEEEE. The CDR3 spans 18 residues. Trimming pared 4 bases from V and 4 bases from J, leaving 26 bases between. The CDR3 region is CASSAARLKSPLPYGYTF. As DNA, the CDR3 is TGTGCCAGCAGCGCGGCCAGACTGAAGAGCCCCTTACCCTATGGCTACACCTTC. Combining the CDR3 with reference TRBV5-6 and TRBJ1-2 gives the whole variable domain DAGVTQSPTHLIKTRGQQVTLRCSPKSGHDTVSWYQQALGQGPQFIFQYYEEEERQRGNFPDRFSGHQFPNYSSELNVNALLLGDSALYLCASSAARLKSPLPYGYTFGSGTRLTVV.